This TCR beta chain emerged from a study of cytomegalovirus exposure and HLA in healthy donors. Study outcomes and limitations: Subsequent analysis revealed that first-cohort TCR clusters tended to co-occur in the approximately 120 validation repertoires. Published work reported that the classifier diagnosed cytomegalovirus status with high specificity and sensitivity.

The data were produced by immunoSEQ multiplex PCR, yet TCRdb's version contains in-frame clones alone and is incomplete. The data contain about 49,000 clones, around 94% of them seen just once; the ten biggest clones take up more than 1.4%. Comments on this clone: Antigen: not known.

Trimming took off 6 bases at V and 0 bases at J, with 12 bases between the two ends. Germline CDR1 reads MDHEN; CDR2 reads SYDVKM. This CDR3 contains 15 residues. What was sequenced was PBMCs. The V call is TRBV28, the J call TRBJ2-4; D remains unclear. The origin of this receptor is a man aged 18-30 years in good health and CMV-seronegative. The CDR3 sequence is CASRRSPEAKNIQYF. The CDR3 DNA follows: TGTGCCAGCAGGAGGTCGCCGGAAGCCAAAAACATTCAGTACTTC.